This T cell receptor (beta chain) was observed in a study of neurological immune-mediated disorders. The V end lost 1 base, the J end lost 6 bases, and 9 bases lay between the germline ends. The CDR3 sequence is 13 residues long. Germline assignment: CDR1 SGHVS and CDR2 FNYEAQ. This clonotype occurred many times. Template-switch 5'RACE cDNA synthesis added a 10-nucleotide unique molecular identifier. TCRdb reprocessed the 5' RACE reads via MiXCR and lists one record per CDR3 protein. The table records 35,000 to 45,000 distinct CDR3 sequences, roughly 13% of them present only once. This sequence originates from a woman aged 45-65 years with HTLV-1-associated myelopathy (HAM/TSP). The sample comprised PBMCs. The chain combines TRBV7-6 with TRBJ1-2; no clear D. This CDR3 is CASSLGPGDGYTF. CDR3 sequence (DNA): TGTGCCAGCAGCTTAGGACCCGGGGATGGCTACACCTTC.